The following is a TCR beta chain sequence with its context. The record originates from a study of blood T cell repertoires in COVID-19. Study-level information: Sources were T cells, B-cell-depleted T cells, or PBMCs; the material itself was cDNA or gDNA.

CDR3 length: 12 residues. With 3 bases clipped from V and 6 bases from J, the junction kept 4 bases outside the gene matches. Germline V gene data show CDR1 as DFQATT and CDR2 as SNEGSKA (reference sequence). Methods used by the authors: Estimated nucleated cell counts came from reference gene primer amplification. The assay was immunoSEQ multiplex PCR, and TCRdb's table has in-frame clones only and misses some. V and J calls and clone size come straight from that table; D and trimming were deduced from the DNA. The sample holds roughly 220,000 clones, around three quarters seen once. V is TRBV20-1 and J is TRBJ2-7, with TRBD2 identical over 8 bases. The sequencing sample was made of peripheral blood. The receptor was derived from a woman in her seventies with acute or convalescent COVID-19. CDR3 bases: TGCAGTGCTAGTAGAACTAGCGGCGAGCAGTACTTC. Translated: CSASRTSGEQYF.